A single sample gave rise to the 25 T cell receptor beta chains below, sequenced in a study of cytotoxic CD8 clonotypes in ibrutinib-treated CLL. Libraries were prepared by immunoSEQ multiplex PCR; TCRdb keeps only in-frame clonotypes and omits some of them. The sample records more than 110,000 clones, around 81% being singletons. The specimen comprised PBMCs, sampled after 36 months of ibrutinib treatment. The receptors here all came from a human donor with chronic lymphocytic leukemia.

The chain has TRBV19 and TRBJ2-1, with D possibly matching TRBD1 (6 bases). V gave up 5 bases and J gave up 4 bases, with 12 bases separating them. The CDR3 length is 14 residues. Germline V gives CDR1 LNHDA, CDR2 SQIVND (reference sequence). The DNA for the CDR3 is TGTGCCAGTAGTCCCCCCACAGGGTACAATGAGCAGTTCTTC. The encoded protein is CASSPPTGYNEQFF.

This clone appeared a few times. The rearrangement joins TRBV6-6 to TRBJ2-2; D call uncertain. There are 11 residues in the CDR3. V lost 7 bases and J lost 4, with 4 bases in between. Germline CDR1 MNHNY, CDR2 SVGAGI (reference sequence). The CDR3 DNA follows: TGTGCCAGCAAGGGCACCGGGGAGCTGTTTTTT. It yields the protein CASKGTGELFF.

CDR3 coding DNA: TGCAGCGTGTCCCCGTTCCAGCTAGGGCACACTGAAGCTTTCTTT. Translated: CSVSPFQLGHTEAFF. The J gene is TRBJ1-1, the V gene TRBV29-1; D gene uncertain. The CDR3 runs to 15 residues. CDR1 and CDR2 (germline): SQVTM, ANQGSEA. The germline V and J ends were trimmed by 6 bases and 3 bases, with 20 bases remaining between them. The full variable domain, rest sourced from reference TRBV29-1 and TRBJ1-1, is SAVISQKPSRDICQRGTSLTIQCQVDSQVTMMFWYRQQPGQSLTLIATANQGSEATYESGFVIDKFPISRPNLTFSTLTVSNMSPEDSSIYLCSVSPFQLGHTEAFFGQGTRLTVV.

This sequence joins TRBV29-1 and TRBJ2-5, with D possibly called TRBD1 or TRBD2 (7 bases each). This CDR3 contains 14 residues. Germline-derived CDR1 and CDR2 are SQVTM and ANQGSEA. CDR3 region: CSAPGQGGVLTQYF. The CDR3 DNA follows: TGCAGTGCACCGGGGCAGGGGGGGGTTCTGACCCAGTACTTC.

The chain is built from TRBV27 and TRBJ2-1; 8 bases align to TRBD2. Germline V gives CDR1 MNHEY, CDR2 SMNVEV (reference sequence). The V gene end was trimmed by 0 bases and the J gene end by 7 bases; junction bases not matched to a gene: 8. There are 16 residues in the CDR3. CDR3 loop: CASSLSGRGAYNEQFF. CDR3 sequence (DNA): TGTGCCAGCAGTTTATCTGGGCGGGGGGCGTATAATGAGCAGTTCTTC.

The CDR3 protein is CASSRTSGRVNEQFF. The CDR3 nucleotides are TGTGCCAGCAGCCGTACTAGCGGGAGGGTTAATGAGCAGTTCTTC. The chain links TRBV7-8 to TRBJ2-1; the match to TRBD2 covers 13 bases. Germline V gene data show CDR1 as SGHVS and CDR2 as FQNEAQ. There are 15 residues in the CDR3. Trimming removed 5 bases from V and 7 bases from J; junction bases left unmatched: 5. The whole variable domain, remainder taken from reference TRBV7-8 and TRBJ2-1, is GAGVSQSPRYKVAKRGQDVALRCDPISGHVSLFWYQQALGQGPEFLTYFQNEAQLDKSGLPSDRFFAERPEGSVSTLKIQRTQQEDSAVYLCASSRTSGRVNEQFFGPGTRLTVL.

The chain has TRBV5-6 and TRBJ2-7, with TRBD1 matching 9 bases. J lost 0 bases, V lost 4 bases, and 5 bases had no gene match. The CDR3 spans 15 residues. Germline loops: CDR1 SGHDT, CDR2 YYEEEE. The CDR3 coding sequence is TGTGCCAGCAGCATGGGACAGGGAAGCTCCTACGAGCAGTACTTC. Its protein is CASSMGQGSSYEQYF.

The chain is built from TRBV13 and TRBJ1-1; no reliable D call. Germline loops: CDR1 PRHDT, CDR2 FYEKMQ (reference sequence). The CDR3 covers 12 residues. With 5 bases removed from V and 10 bases from J, the gap between germline ends came to 14 bases. The CDR3 loop reads CASSPRGVPAFF. The DNA for the CDR3 is TGTGCCAGCAGCCCGCGCGGGGTCCCAGCTTTCTTT.

The chain employs TRBV29-1 and TRBJ2-2; 7 bases align to TRBD1. J lost 5 bases, V lost 1 base, and 10 bases had no gene match. Per germline, CDR1 SQVTM and CDR2 ANQGSEA. This CDR3 has 16 amino acids. CDR3 sequence (DNA): TGCAGCGTTGAAGTTGCTCGGACAGGCCGAACCGGGGAGCTGTTTTTT. This translates into CSVEVARTGRTGELFF.

This chain uses TRBV7-9 with TRBJ1-4, with D unresolved. The CDR3 is 18 amino acids. CDR1 and CDR2 (germline): SEHNR, FQNEAQ (reference sequence). Trimming cost V 5 bases and J 0 bases, with 19 bases left between them. The CDR3 here is CASSLKVLRIATNEKLFF. The DNA of the CDR3 is TGTGCCAGCAGCCTAAAGGTCTTGAGGATTGCAACTAATGAAAAACTGTTTTTT.

Only a few counts were recorded for this clone. V is TRBV5-1 and J is TRBJ1-2, with D tentatively TRBD1 (6 bases). Germline CDR1 SGHRS, CDR2 YFSETQ. V was trimmed by 3 bases and J by 4 bases, leaving 16 bases between them. The CDR3 extends over 15 amino acids. The CDR3 coding sequence is TGCGCCAGCAGCTCCCACGGGGGCAGGGGCTATGGCTACACCTTC. Translated, it gives CASSSHGGRGYGYTF.

This chain uses TRBV28 with TRBJ1-4; D not resolved. The CDR3 totals 16 residues. Germline CDR1 is MDHEN and CDR2 is SYDVKM. Trimming cost V 7 bases and J 4 bases, with 19 bases left between them. The CDR3 DNA sequence: TGTGCCAGCACCTACCCAGCGGGGTCCTTTAATGAAAAACTGTTTTTT. It codes for CASTYPAGSFNEKLFF.

The rearrangement joins TRBV30 to TRBJ1-5, with D possibly matching TRBD1 (5 bases). The CDR3 extends over 14 amino acids. CDR1 and CDR2 (germline): GTSNPN, SVGIG (reference sequence). Trimming removed 0 bases at V and 3 bases at J, with 9 bases between. The CDR3 loop reads CAWSVLDNNQPQHF. The CDR3 DNA follows: TGTGCCTGGAGTGTACTGGACAACAATCAGCCCCAGCATTTT.

The chain uses TRBV7-2 and TRBJ1-3; 10 bases agree with TRBD1. V lost 6 bases to trimming and J lost 3 bases; unmatched junction nucleotides: 8. This CDR3 spans 16 amino acids. The germline gives CDR1 SGHTA, CDR2 FQGNSA. The CDR3: CASSIDRGRIGNTIYF. The CDR3 DNA reads as TGTGCCAGCAGTATTGACAGGGGGCGAATTGGAAACACCATATATTTT.

The V gene is TRBV9, the J gene TRBJ2-1; 10 bases line up with TRBD2. CDR1 is SGDLS and CDR2 is YYNGEE in the germline V gene. This CDR3 region has 16 residues. The ends lost 2 bases at V and 3 bases at J; junction bases unmatched: 5. The CDR3 DNA reads TGTGCCAGCAGCGTCACCGGGACTAGCGTCTACAATGAGCAGTTCTTC. This sequence encodes CASSVTGTSVYNEQFF.

The rearrangement links TRBV5-1 to TRBJ2-5; 8 bases line up with TRBD2. The CDR3 spans 15 residues. J lost 2 bases, V lost 0 bases, and 3 bases had no gene match. Germline-derived CDR1 and CDR2 are SGHRS and YFSETQ. As DNA, the CDR3 is TGCGCCAGCAGCTTGGTGAGCGGGAGTCAAGAGACCCAGTACTTC. Translation: CASSLVSGSQETQYF.

The CDR3: CASSLIRYGARTYEQYF. The CDR3 nucleotides read TGTGCCAGCAGTTTAATAAGATATGGCGCCAGAACCTACGAGCAGTACTTC. V gene TRBV27 combines with J gene TRBJ2-7; D is uncertain. V was cut by 2 bases and J by 2 bases, with 19 bases left in between. This CDR3 is built from 17 residues. Germline CDR1 reads MNHEY; CDR2 reads SMNVEV (reference sequence).

In its sample, this clone was seen once. The chain has TRBV5-1 and TRBJ1-2, with D hard to call. Germline V gene lookup returns CDR1 SGHRS and CDR2 YFSETQ. CDR3 length: 12 amino acids. The V end lost 5 bases, the J end lost 8 bases, and 13 bases lay between the germline ends. This CDR3 is CASSWELGGYTF. The CDR3 nucleotides are TGCGCCAGCAGTTGGGAGTTGGGAGGCTACACCTTC.

The chain employs TRBV7-6 and TRBJ1-5; D possibly corresponds to TRBD1 (6 bases). From germline, CDR1 is SGHVS and CDR2 FNYEAQ. This CDR3 contains 14 residues. Trimming stripped 1 base from V and 6 bases from J, with 10 bases between. Here the CDR3 reads CASSLEQGTQPQHF. DNA of the CDR3: TGTGCCAGCAGCTTAGAACAGGGTACTCAGCCCCAGCATTTT.

The rearrangement uses TRBV5-1 and TRBJ1-1; D gene unclear. Germline loops: CDR1 SGHRS, CDR2 YFSETQ. The CDR3 consists of 15 residues. With 0 bases removed from V and 3 bases from J, the gap between germline ends came to 12 bases. The CDR3 here is CASSLAPNGYTEAFF. The CDR3 DNA reads as TGCGCCAGCAGCTTGGCTCCTAACGGCTACACTGAAGCTTTCTTT.

This chain uses TRBV30 with TRBJ2-1; no clear D. CDR1 is GTSNPN and CDR2 is SVGIG in the germline V gene (reference sequence). The CDR3 runs 13 residues. Trimming stripped 0 bases from V and 3 bases from J, with 6 bases between. This CDR3 is CAWSVLLYNEQFF. The CDR3 nucleotides are TGTGCCTGGAGTGTACTTCTCTACAATGAGCAGTTCTTC.

This clone was detected ten times or more. J is TRBJ1-1 and V is TRBV9; tentatively, D is TRBD1 (5 bases). The CDR3 is 15 amino acids. Germline assignment: CDR1 SGDLS and CDR2 YYNGEE. V was cut by 4 bases and J by 6 bases, with 19 bases left in between. The CDR3 reads CASSPPQGLNAEAFF. CDR3 nucleotides: TGTGCCAGCAGCCCTCCCCAGGGACTGAATGCTGAAGCTTTCTTT.

The rearrangement uses TRBV10-1 and TRBJ1-1, with 8 bases that match TRBD1. V trimming: 8 bases; J trimming: 4 bases; junction bases outside the gene matches: 6. CDR3 length equals 13 residues. Germline V gene sequence: CDR1 WNHNN, CDR2 SYGVQD (reference sequence). This chain's CDR3 is CASAVGTGTEAFF. The CDR3 DNA sequence: TGCGCCAGCGCCGTCGGGACAGGCACTGAAGCTTTCTTT.

This clone was picked up one time. Other DNA sequences in this sample translate to the same CDR3. The V call is TRBV9, the J call TRBJ1-3, with D hard to call. Trimming removed 3 bases at V and 3 bases at J, with 4 bases between. The V gene's germline CDR1 is SGDLS and CDR2 YYNGEE. The CDR3 has 12 amino acids. The chain's CDR3 is CASSGRGNTIYF. The CDR3 nucleotides are TGTGCCAGCAGCGGACGTGGAAACACCATATATTTT.

J is TRBJ2-7 and V is TRBV5-1, with TRBD1 matching 9 bases. The germline CDR1 and CDR2 sequences are SGHRS and YFSETQ. The CDR3 loop spans 17 amino acids. The trim removed 4 bases at V and 7 bases at J, leaving 18 bases unmatched. CDR3: CASSTVGQGHGPSEQYF. The CDR3 DNA is TGCGCCAGCAGCACGGTGGGACAGGGTCACGGCCCGTCTGAGCAGTACTTC.